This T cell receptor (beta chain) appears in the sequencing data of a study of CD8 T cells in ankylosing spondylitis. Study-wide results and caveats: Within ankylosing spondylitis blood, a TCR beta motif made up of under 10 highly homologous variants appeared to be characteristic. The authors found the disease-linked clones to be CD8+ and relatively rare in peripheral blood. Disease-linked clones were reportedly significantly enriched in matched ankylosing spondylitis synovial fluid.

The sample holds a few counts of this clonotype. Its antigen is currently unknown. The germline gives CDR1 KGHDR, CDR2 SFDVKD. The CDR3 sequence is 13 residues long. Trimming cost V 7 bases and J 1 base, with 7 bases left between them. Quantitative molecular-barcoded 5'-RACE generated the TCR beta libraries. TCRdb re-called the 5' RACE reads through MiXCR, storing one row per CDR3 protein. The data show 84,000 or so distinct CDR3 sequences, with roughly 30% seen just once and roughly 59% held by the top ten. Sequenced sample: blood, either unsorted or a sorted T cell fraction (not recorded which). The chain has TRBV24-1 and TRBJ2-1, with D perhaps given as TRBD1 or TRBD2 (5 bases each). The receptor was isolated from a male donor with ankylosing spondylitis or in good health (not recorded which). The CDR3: CATRGPSYNEQFF. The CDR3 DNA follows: TGTGCCACCAGGGGACCGTCCTACAATGAGCAGTTCTTC.